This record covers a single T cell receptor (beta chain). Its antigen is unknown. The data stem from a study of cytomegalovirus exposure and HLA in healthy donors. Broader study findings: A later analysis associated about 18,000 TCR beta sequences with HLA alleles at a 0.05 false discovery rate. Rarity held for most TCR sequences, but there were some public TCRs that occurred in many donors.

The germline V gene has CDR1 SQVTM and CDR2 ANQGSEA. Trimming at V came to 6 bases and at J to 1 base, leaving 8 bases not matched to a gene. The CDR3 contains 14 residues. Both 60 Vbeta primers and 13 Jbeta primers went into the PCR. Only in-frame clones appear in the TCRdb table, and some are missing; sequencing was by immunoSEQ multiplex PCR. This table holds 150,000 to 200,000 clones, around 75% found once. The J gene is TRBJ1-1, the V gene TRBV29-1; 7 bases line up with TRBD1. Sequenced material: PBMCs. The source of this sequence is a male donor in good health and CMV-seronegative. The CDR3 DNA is TGCAGCGTGATGACAGGGCTTGAGAACACTGAAGCTTTCTTT. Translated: CSVMTGLENTEAFF.